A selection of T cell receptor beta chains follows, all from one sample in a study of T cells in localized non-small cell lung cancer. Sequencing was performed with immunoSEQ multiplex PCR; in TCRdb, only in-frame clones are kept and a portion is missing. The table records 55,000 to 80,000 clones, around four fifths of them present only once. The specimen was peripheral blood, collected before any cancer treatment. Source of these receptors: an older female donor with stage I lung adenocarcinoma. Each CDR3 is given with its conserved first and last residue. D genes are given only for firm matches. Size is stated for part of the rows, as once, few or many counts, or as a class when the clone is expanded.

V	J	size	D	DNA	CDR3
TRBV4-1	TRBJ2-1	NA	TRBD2	TGCGCCAGCAGCCAGATAGCGGGGGGGCGCGATGAGCAGTTCTTC	CASSQIAGGRDEQFF
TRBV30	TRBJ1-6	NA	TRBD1	TGTGCCTGTTTGGGACAGGTGAATTCACCCCTCCACTTT	CACLGQVNSPLHF
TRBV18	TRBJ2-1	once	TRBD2	TGTGCCAGCTCACCCGGGACTAGCGGAAACAATGAGCAGTTCTTC	CASSPGTSGNNEQFF
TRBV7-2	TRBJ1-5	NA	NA	TGTGCCAGCAGCTTACAACCGAGCGGTCAGCCCCAGCATTTT	CASSLQPSGQPQHF
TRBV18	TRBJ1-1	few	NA	TGTGCCAGCTCACCTTTACAGGTGAACACTGAAGCTTTCTTT	CASSPLQVNTEAFF
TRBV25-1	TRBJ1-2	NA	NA	TGTGCCAGCACCGCGGGACTAGGCTACACCTTC	CASTAGLGYTF
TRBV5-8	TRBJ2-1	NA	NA	TGTGCCAGCTTGGGGCGCGCTAGTGTGTTCTTC	CASLGRASVFF
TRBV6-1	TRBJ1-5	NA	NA	TGTGCCAGCAGTGAAGGACAGCCCCAGCATTTT	CASSEGQPQHF
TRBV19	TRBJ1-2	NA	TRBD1	TGTGCCAGTGGATTCCTTCAGGGGGCGTTGAGTGGCTACACCTTC	CASGFLQGALSGYTF
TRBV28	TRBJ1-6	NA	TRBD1	TGTGCCAGCTACCCTAGGGACAGGGGTGCTTCACCCCTCCACTTT	CASYPRDRGASPLHF
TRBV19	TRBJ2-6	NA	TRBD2	TGTGCCAGTAGTATGGGGGGAGGGGCCGCGACCTCTGGGGCCAACGTCCTGACTTTC	CASSMGGGAATSGANVLTF
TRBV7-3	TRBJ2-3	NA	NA	TGTGCCAGCAGCTTAACTCCACTGGGTACGCAGTATTTT	CASSLTPLGTQYF
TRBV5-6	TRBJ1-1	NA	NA	TGTGCCAGCAGCTTGAAGTGGGGGTGGGAAGCTTTCTTT	CASSLKWGWEAFF
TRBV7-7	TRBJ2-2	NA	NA	TGTGCTAGCAGCTTAGCTGGGAAAAACACCGGGGAGCTGTTTTTT	CASSLAGKNTGELFF
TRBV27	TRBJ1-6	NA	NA	TGTGCCAGCAGAGGGGGTTCTGGTTCACCCCTCCACTTT	CASRGGSGSPLHF
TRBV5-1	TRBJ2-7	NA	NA	TGCGCCAGCAAACCGGGACAAAACTACGAGCAGTACTTC	CASKPGQNYEQYF
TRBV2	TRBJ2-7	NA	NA	TGTGCCAGCAGTGAAAAGGCGGGGGCAATGAGCTACGAGCAGTACTTC	CASSEKAGAMSYEQYF
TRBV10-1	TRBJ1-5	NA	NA	TGCGCCAGCAGTGAGTCGATCAATCAGCCCCAGCATTTT	CASSESINQPQHF
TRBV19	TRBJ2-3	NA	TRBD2	TGTGCCAGTAGTACTATAGCGGGAGCGAGCACAGATACGCAGTATTTT	CASSTIAGASTDTQYF
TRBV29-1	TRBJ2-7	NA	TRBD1	TGCAGCGTTGGACAGGGACGCGAGCAGTACTTC	CSVGQGREQYF
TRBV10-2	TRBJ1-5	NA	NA	TGCGCCAGCGATGAACACCCTAATCAGCCCCAGCATTTT	CASDEHPNQPQHF
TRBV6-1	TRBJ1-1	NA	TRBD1	TGTGCCAGCTTAGACAGGGCGAACACTGAAGTTTTCTTT	CASLDRANTEVFF
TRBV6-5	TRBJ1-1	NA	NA	TGTGCCAGCAGTTACGCGTCGATTTTGAACACTGAAGCTTTCTTT	CASSYASILNTEAFF
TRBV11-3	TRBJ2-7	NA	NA	TGTGCCAGCAGCTGGGGGGACAGCTACTACGAGCAGTACTTC	CASSWGDSYYEQYF
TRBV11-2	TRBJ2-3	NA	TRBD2	TGTGCCAGCAGCTTTAGCGGGAGGACAGATACGCAGTATTTT	CASSFSGRTDTQYF
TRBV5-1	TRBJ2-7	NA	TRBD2	TGCGCCAGCAGCTCGGGACTAGCGGATGACTACGAGCAGTACTTC	CASSSGLADDYEQYF
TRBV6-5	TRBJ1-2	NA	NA	TGTGCCAGCAGTTCAGTTAGACCCGCGGCGGGAGAGGACACCTTC	CASSSVRPAAGEDTF
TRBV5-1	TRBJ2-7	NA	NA	TGCGCCAGCAGCTTGCAAGGGAGTGTGGGCTACGAGCAGTACTTC	CASSLQGSVGYEQYF
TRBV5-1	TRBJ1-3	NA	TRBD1	TGCGCCAGCAGCCTGAATGGACAGGGGGCTGGAAACACCATATATTTT	CASSLNGQGAGNTIYF
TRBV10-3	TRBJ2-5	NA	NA	TGTGCCATCGCTGATCACGGGTTATACAGGGTAGAGACCCAGTACTTC	CAIADHGLYRVETQYF
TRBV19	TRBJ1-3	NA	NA	TGTGCCAGTAGTGGGGGCTTAGGCTCTGGAAACACCATATATTTT	CASSGGLGSGNTIYF
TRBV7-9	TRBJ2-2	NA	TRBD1	TGTGCCAAGAGCAGGGGGAGTACGAACACCGGGGAGCTGTTTTTT	CAKSRGSTNTGELFF
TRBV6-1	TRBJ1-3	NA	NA	TGTGCCAGCTGGATGGGCCAAGCGACTGGAAACACCATATATTTT	CASWMGQATGNTIYF
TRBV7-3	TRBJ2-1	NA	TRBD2	TGTGCCAGCAGCTTAACGGTGACTAGCCGGAACTTCCCGGGCCAACTAAATGAGCAGTTCTTC	CASSLTVTSRNFPGQLNEQFF
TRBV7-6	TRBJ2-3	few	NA	TGTGCCAGCAGCCAAGGGACGTCCACAGATACGCAGTATTTT	CASSQGTSTDTQYF
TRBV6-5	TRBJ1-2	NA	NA	TGTGCCAGCAGACCAGGGGCTAACTATGGCTACACCTTC	CASRPGANYGYTF
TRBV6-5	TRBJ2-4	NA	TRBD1	TGTGCCAGCAGACAGGGGTCCAAAAACATTCAGTACTTC	CASRQGSKNIQYF
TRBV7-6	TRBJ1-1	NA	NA	TGTGCCAGCAGCTTACGAGCGGGGGACACTGAAGCTTTCTTT	CASSLRAGDTEAFF
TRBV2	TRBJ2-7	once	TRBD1	TGTGCCAGCAGGCGGACAGGGGACTCCTACGAGCAGTACTTC	CASRRTGDSYEQYF
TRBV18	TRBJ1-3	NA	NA	TGTGCCAGCTCACCAGACCGTGGAAACACCATATATTTT	CASSPDRGNTIYF
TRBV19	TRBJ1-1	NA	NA	TGTGCCAGTAGTTGGCAGCAGAACACTGAAGCTTTCTTT	CASSWQQNTEAFF
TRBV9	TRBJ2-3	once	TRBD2	TGTGCCAGCAGCCTTAGCGGGAGGAGTAGCACAGATACGCAGTATTTT	CASSLSGRSSTDTQYF
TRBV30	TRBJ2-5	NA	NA	TGTGCACGCCACGGGGAAGAGACCCAGTACTTC	CARHGEETQYF
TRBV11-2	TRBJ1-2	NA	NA	TGTGCCAGCAGCTTTTGGGCCGACAGTGGCTATGGCTACACCTTC	CASSFWADSGYGYTF
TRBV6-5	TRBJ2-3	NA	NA	TGTGCCAGCAGGGTACTTTTCACAGATACGCAGTATTTT	CASRVLFTDTQYF
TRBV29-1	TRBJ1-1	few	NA	TGCAGCGTTGAGGACAGCATAAACACTGAAGCTTTCTTT	CSVEDSINTEAFF
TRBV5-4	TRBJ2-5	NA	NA	TGTGCCAGCAGCCCACAGGGAGGCGATGAGACCCAGTACTTC	CASSPQGGDETQYF
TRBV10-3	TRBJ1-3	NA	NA	TGTGCCATCAGTGAGTACGGACCGCTTTCTGGAAACACCATATATTTT	CAISEYGPLSGNTIYF
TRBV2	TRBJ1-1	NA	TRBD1	TGTGCCAGCAGGGGGACAGGCAAGATAGAAGCTTTCTTT	CASRGTGKIEAFF
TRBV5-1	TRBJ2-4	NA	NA	TGCGCCAGCAGCCCTGGGACTTCGAACATTCAGTACTTC	CASSPGTSNIQYF
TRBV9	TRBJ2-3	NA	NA	TGTGCCAGCAGCGTAGGGGTAGGGAGAGGCACAGATACGCAGTATTTT	CASSVGVGRGTDTQYF
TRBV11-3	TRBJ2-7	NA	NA	TGTGCCAGCAGCTTAGATCCGTGGGCGGGCCGCTCCTACGAGCAGTACTTC	CASSLDPWAGRSYEQYF